This note documents a single T cell receptor beta chain sequence. As yet, its antigen is unknown. Data came from immunoSEQ multiplex PCR; TCRdb stores just in-frame clones and leaves some out. The sample holds some 140,000 clones, about 90% seen once. These data are taken from a study of T cell responses to AZD1222 COVID-19 vaccine. At the level of the study: Some second doses came at about 4 weeks and others at about 12 weeks; these were pooled.

Study-wide results and caveats: It should be noted that donors were predominantly white British and more often female, and clonal diversity was possibly underestimated. The CD4 TCRs associated with vaccination extended across spike and predominated at 160-218 and 743-854. Unmutated variant regions reportedly attract nearly half of all spike-specific TCRs.

CDR3 length equals 16 residues. With V trimmed by 5 bases and J by 3 bases, 11 bases remained unmatched. CDR1 and CDR2 from the germline V gene are LNHDA and SQIVND (reference sequence). The sample here was peripheral blood, taken on day 0 of AZD1222 vaccination. This sequence originates from an adult in good health. V is TRBV19 and J is TRBJ2-7, with TRBD2 identical over 9 bases. The CDR3 loop reads CASSRGGGSGYYEQYF. The CDR3 coding sequence is TGTGCCAGTAGTCGCGGGGGGGGCTCTGGATACTACGAGCAGTACTTC. Full variable domain (rest looked up from reference TRBV19 and TRBJ2-7): DGGITQSPKYLFRKEGQNVTLSCEQNLNHDAMYWYRQDPGQGLRLIYYSQIVNDFQKGDIAEGYSVSREKKESFPLTVTSAQKNPTAFYLCASSRGGGSGYYEQYFGPGTRLTVT.